This T cell receptor beta chain was captured by sequencing in a study of OX40 agonist ivuxolimab in advanced cancers. Overall study findings and caveats: Relative to CD4+ cells, CD8+ T cells on average had more expanded clones.

Note on this clone: The antigen is unknown.

This CDR3 region has 14 residues. CDR1 and CDR2 from the germline V gene are SGHTA and FQGNSA. V was cut by 3 bases and J by 4 bases, with 9 bases left in between. Data came from immunoSEQ multiplex PCR; TCRdb stores just in-frame clones and leaves some out. The sample consists of tens of thousands of clones, roughly nine tenths of them appearing once. This chain connects TRBV7-2 to TRBJ1-4; D is ambiguous. The receptor's source is an adult with an advanced solid tumor such as melanoma, head and neck, liver or kidney cancer. The specimen comprised CD4+ or CD8+ T cells sorted from blood, sampled in a trial of the OX40 agonist ivuxolimab. CDR3 coding DNA: TGTGCCAGCAGCTTGATGGAATATAATGAAAAACTGTTTTTT. Translated: CASSLMEYNEKLFF.